This TCR beta chain was recorded in a study of vaccination and CD4 T cells after COVID-19. Study observations and caveats: Median approximately 90% of reactive clones detected in convalescent patients emerged only post-vaccination.

The Oncomine TCR Beta short-read assay was what sequenced the DNA obtained from cultured CD4+ T cells. TCRdb reanalysed the PCR reads using MiXCR and keeps one entry per CDR3 protein. The table shows some 25,000 distinct CDR3 sequences, with about 30% occurring only once. Germline V gives CDR1 ENHRY, CDR2 SYGVKD. V lost 10 bases and J 7 bases, leaving 20 bases between the germline ends. CDR3 size: 13 residues. Comments on this clonotype: What it recognizes is unknown.

Noted time point: late sampling 161 to 241 days after vaccination in a few convalescent patients. Treatment meaning: roughly nine-day PBMC culture with coronavirus spike peptide pools or control peptides (ViraFEST assay). The TCR was taken from a human donor who had recovered from COVID-19. The rearrangement uses TRBV10-3 and TRBJ2-7; possibly TRBD1 or TRBD2 for D (5 bases each). Sequencing was performed on CD4+ T cells from blood, cultured in vitro, taken about 7 months after SARS-CoV-2 vaccination. The DNA of the CDR3 is TGTGCCAGCCAGGGACCCCCCTCTGGTGAGCAGTACTTC. As protein: CASQGPPSGEQYF.